This is a list of T cell receptor beta chains from one sample in a study of response to subunit inactivated influenza vaccine. MiXCR, run by TCRdb on the RT-PCR reads, gives a single entry per CDR3 protein. The table includes about 500,000 distinct CDR3 sequences, approximately 15% detected once. The source was CD4+ T cells sorted from PBMCs, collected less than 30 months after vaccination. The receptors here all came from a man between 50 and 75 years old who received an inactivated influenza vaccine. The CDR3 runs from the conserved cysteine through the conserved F or W. Fields, in order: clone size, J gene, D gene, V gene, CDR3 protein, CDR3 DNA. The D gene is left open where the match is weak. Size is stated for part of the rows, as once, few or many counts, or as a class when the clone is expanded.

few TRBJ2-3 . TRBV5-1 CASSPDTYTDTQYF TGCGCCAGCAGCCCCGACACATACACAGATACGCAGTATTTT
many TRBJ1-1 . TRBV12-3/TRBV12-4 CASSLGSLNTEAFF TGTGCCAGCAGTTTGGGCTCACTGAACACTGAAGCTTTCTTT
few TRBJ2-3 . TRBV4-2 CASSQDRRGSLTDTQYF TGTGCCAGCAGCCAAGATAGGAGGGGCTCACTCACAGATACGCAGTATTTT
many TRBJ2-2 . TRBV20-1 CSVRHDNTGELFF TGCAGTGTCCGGCATGATAACACCGGGGAGCTGTTTTTT
. TRBJ2-5 . TRBV29-1 CSVFKGIGETQYF TGCAGCGTTTTTAAAGGGATAGGAGAGACCCAGTACTTC
. TRBJ1-5 . TRBV24-1 CATSRGNNQPQHF TGTGCCACCAGTAGAGGGAATAATCAGCCCCAGCATTTT
. TRBJ2-3 TRBD2 TRBV5-6 CASSFSAGGLTDTQYF TGTGCCAGCAGCTTTTCGGCGGGAGGACTCACAGATACGCAGTATTTT
few TRBJ1-5 . TRBV6-5 CASSRLNQPQHF TGTGCCAGCAGTCGTCTCAATCAGCCCCAGCATTTT
. TRBJ2-1 . TRBV20-1 CSTYVPGKENEQFF TGCAGTACCTACGTCCCGGGAAAAGAGAATGAGCAGTTCTTC
. TRBJ1-1 . TRBV20-1 CSARQGIFNTEAFF TGCAGTGCTAGACAGGGTATTTTCAACACTGAAGCTTTCTTT
few TRBJ2-7 TRBD2 TRBV11-1 CASSLAPRTSREHYEQYF TGTGCCAGCAGCTTAGCGCCTAGGACTAGCCGGGAACACTACGAGCAGTACTTC
few TRBJ2-3 . TRBV27 CASSFRLPDSQNTQYF TGTGCCAGCAGTTTTCGACTACCCGATTCCCAAAATACGCAGTATTTT
. TRBJ1-6 TRBD1 TRBV20-1 CSASSGGGGSPLHF TGCAGTGCTAGCTCAGGGGGCGGTGGGTCACCCCTCCACTTT
. TRBJ2-3 TRBD1 TRBV7-3 CASGQGRADTQYF TGTGCCAGCGGACAGGGAAGGGCAGATACGCAGTATTTT
few TRBJ1-5 TRBD1 TRBV6-5 CASSSTGTGNQPQHF TGTGCCAGCAGTTCAACCGGGACAGGCAATCAGCCCCAGCATTTT
many TRBJ1-4 TRBD1 TRBV6-1 CASRPTGLPSEKLFF TGTGCCAGCAGGCCGACAGGGCTTCCGAGTGAAAAACTGTTTTTT
. TRBJ2-3 TRBD2 TRBV20-1 CSARDPKTSGGYDTTDTQYF TGCAGTGCTAGAGATCCAAAAACTAGCGGGGGGTATGATACCACAGATACGCAGTATTTT
many TRBJ2-2 . TRBV6-5 CASSYSIREKLFF TGTGCCAGCAGTTACTCGATCCGGGAGAAGCTGTTTTTT
. TRBJ1-4 . TRBV5-1 CASSLGSAGEKLFF TGCGCCAGCAGCTTGGGAAGTGCAGGCGAAAAACTGTTTTTT
. TRBJ2-2 TRBD1 TRBV4-3 CASSQDLDRGNTGELFF TGCGCCAGCAGCCAAGACCTGGACAGGGGAAACACCGGGGAGCTGTTTTTT
many TRBJ2-2 . TRBV3-1 CASSPRGGTGELFF TGTGCCAGCAGTCCCAGGGGGGGAACCGGGGAGCTGTTTTTT
once TRBJ2-7 . TRBV10-3 CAITKDSIYEQYF TGTGCCATCACAAAAGACAGCATTTACGAGCAGTACTTC
few TRBJ2-1 . TRBV6-5 CASSSSGAREYNEQFF TGTGCCAGCAGTTCCTCAGGGGCCAGGGAATACAATGAGCAGTTCTTC
few TRBJ1-5 . TRBV6-2/TRBV6-3 CASSYGRAVQPQHF TGTGCCAGCAGTTACGGCAGGGCGGTACAGCCCCAGCATTTT
. TRBJ2-5 . TRBV11-2 CASSRYRKQGDQYF TGTGCCAGCAGCCGGTATAGAAAACAGGGAGACCAGTACTTC
few TRBJ2-3 TRBD2 TRBV5-1 CASSPRLAGRADTQYF TGCGCCAGCAGCCCCCGACTAGCGGGGAGGGCAGATACGCAGTATTTT
few TRBJ2-1 . TRBV29-1 CSVDSVNEQFF TGCAGCGTTGATTCTGTCAATGAGCAGTTCTTC
. TRBJ1-2 . TRBV20-1 CCARELKGTIGYGYTF TGCTGTGCTAGAGAATTGAAGGGGACCATTGGCTATGGCTACACCTTC
. TRBJ1-1 . TRBV3-1 CASSLDGGIIF TGTGCCAGCAGCCTCGATGGTGGGATTATCTTT
few TRBJ2-6 . TRBV6-5 CASSYLVGANVLTF TGTGCCAGCAGTTACTTGGTAGGGGCCAACGTCCTGACTTTC
. TRBJ2-5 . TRBV5-6 CASSLRGLGETQYF TGTGCCAGCAGCTTACGGGGTCTGGGAGAGACCCAGTACTTC
. TRBJ2-5 TRBD1 TRBV20-1 CSATHRGRLETQYF TGCAGTGCTACGCACAGGGGGCGGTTGGAGACCCAGTACTTC
few TRBJ1-4 . TRBV5-6 CASSRIAVNEKLFF TGTGCCAGCAGCCGGATTGCAGTTAATGAAAAACTGTTTTTT